This entry describes one TCR beta chain. The antigen remains undetermined. Donation came from healthy Caucasian individuals in Russia who were aged roughly 6 to 95. The entry originates in a study of blood T cells in healthy people across ages. With a J-beta primer mix and a sample-barcoded 5' primer, a second PCR ran about 6 to 11 cycles. Each cDNA was tagged by a template-switch adaptor containing 12 random nucleotides. Each CDR3 protein is one row after TCRdb ran MiXCR on the 5' RACE reads. This sample has hundreds of thousands of distinct CDR3 sequences, with 40% to 60% found just once. Study-level results: No one knew whether donors had CMV, which possibly confounded expanded clonotype changes.

V lost 2 bases, J lost 1 base, and 10 bases lay in between. The V gene's germline CDR1 is SGHDT and CDR2 YYEEEE. The CDR3 has 15 amino acids. The TCR originated in a man aged 25-45 years in good health. The genes are TRBV5-6 and TRBJ2-1, with D unresolved. The sequencing input was blood. CDR3 in amino acids: CASSFQDLSYNEQFF. The DNA of the CDR3 is TGTGCCAGCAGCTTTCAGGACCTTTCCTACAATGAGCAGTTCTTC.